The clone carrying this TCR beta chain was picked up a small number of times. As yet, its antigen is unknown. Germline V gene data show CDR1 as KGHSH and CDR2 as LQKENI. Trimming removed 3 bases at V and 7 bases at J, with 13 bases between. The CDR3 is made up of 14 amino acids. A single record per CDR3 protein comes from TCRdb applying MiXCR to the 5' RACE reads. The repertoire consists of fewer than 800,000 distinct CDR3 sequences, with under 8.5% occurring once and the leading ten covering 1.6%. This sample was included in a study of identical twins. The study, taken as a whole, reports: Conclusions came from cross-sectional statistical analysis, not from following the same donors. Cord blood's abundant beta clonotypes had fewer insertions, unlike memory repertoires.

Separately, the same data were catalogued under a study of yellow fever vaccine responses in identical twins. That paper states: Among the twins, the vaccine T cell response reportedly seemed partly convergent and partly personalized.

The sequence was collected from a woman aged 18 to 35 in good health. The V gene is TRBV18, the J gene TRBJ2-1; D perhaps matches TRBD2 (5 bases). Input material: PBMCs. This chain's CDR3 is CASSPPVARNEQFF. The CDR3 DNA follows: TGTGCCAGCTCACCTCCGGTAGCGCGAAATGAGCAGTTCTTC.